These T cell receptor beta chains were read from a single sample in a study of CD8 T cells in Susac syndrome. TCRdb re-analysed the immunoSEQ multiplex PCR reads in MiXCR, keeping a single row per CDR3 protein. The repertoire holds around 270,000 distinct CDR3 sequences, roughly 90% seen once, with roughly 0.17% in the top ten. Sequencing was carried out using CD8+ T cells from PBMCs. The receptor set was obtained from a human donor with multiple sclerosis. CDR3s include the opening cysteine and the closing phenylalanine or tryptophan. A D gene is named only where the DNA matches it firmly. The size entry is marked missing in some rows and otherwise reads once, few, many or a size class.

TRBJ2-3	TRBD2	TRBV28	once	TGTGCCAGCAGTTTGGGACAGGAGACTAGCGGGAGGATGGGGGGCACAGATACGCAGTATTTT	CASSLGQETSGRMGGTDTQYF
TRBJ1-2	TRBD1	TRBV11-2	once	TGTGCCAGCAGCCAACTGGGACAGTCAGACTATGGCTACACCTTC	CASSQLGQSDYGYTF
TRBJ2-2	.	TRBV20-1	.	TGCAGTGCTAGAGATCCCACGTACACCGGGGAGCTGTTTTTT	CSARDPTYTGELFF
TRBJ1-1	.	TRBV12-3/TRBV12-4	.	TGTGCCAGCAGTTTAGCGGTGACTGAAGCTTTCTTT	CASSLAVTEAFF
TRBJ2-7	.	TRBV7-9	.	TGTGCCAGCAGCTTAGCGGGTAGAGATCGTGACGAGCAGTACTTC	CASSLAGRDRDEQYF
TRBJ2-1	TRBD2	TRBV2	.	TGTGCCAGCAGTTCTAGCGGGAGGGCACCCCCCTACAATGAGCAGTTCTTC	CASSSSGRAPPYNEQFF
TRBJ2-7	TRBD2	TRBV28	.	TGTGCCAGCAGTTTTTCGATCGGGACTAGCGGCGAGCAGTACTTC	CASSFSIGTSGEQYF
TRBJ2-7	TRBD1	TRBV12-3/TRBV12-4	.	TGTGCCAGCAGTTTATTTCAGTGGGGACAGCAGGTAACCTACGAGCAGTACTTC	CASSLFQWGQQVTYEQYF
TRBJ2-1	TRBD2	TRBV5-6	.	TGTGCCAGCAGCTTGGCTTCCGTTCGGCGGGAGCCCTACAATGAGCAGTTCTTC	CASSLASVRREPYNEQFF
TRBJ1-2	.	TRBV28	.	TGTGCCAGCAGGCAAGCTGGACAGAACTATGGCTACACCTTC	CASRQAGQNYGYTF
TRBJ2-1	TRBD2	TRBV28	.	TGTGCCAGCAGCTACCCCCCCGCCTCGGGGGGGGACGGCAATGAGCAGTTCTTC	CASSYPPASGGDGNEQFF
TRBJ1-1	TRBD1	TRBV30	.	TGTGCCTGGAGTGTACAGGGACAGGGGAATGAAGCTTTCTTT	CAWSVQGQGNEAFF
TRBJ2-3	TRBD1	TRBV24-1	.	TGTGCCACCAGTGATTTCACAGGGGTCAACACAGATACGCAGTATTTT	CATSDFTGVNTDTQYF
TRBJ1-1	TRBD1	TRBV20-1	.	TGCAGTGCTAGGGTTGTAACAGGGGACACTGAAGCTTTCTTT	CSARVVTGDTEAFF
TRBJ2-1	TRBD2	TRBV4-3	few	TGCGCCAGCAGCCCATCTAGCGGGGGCAACAATGAGCAGTTCTTC	CASSPSSGGNNEQFF
TRBJ2-7	TRBD2	TRBV4-2	.	TGTGCCAGCAGCCCGGGGTCTAGCGGGGGCCCAGCCCCTCTGTACGAGCAGTACTTC	CASSPGSSGGPAPLYEQYF
TRBJ1-4	TRBD1	TRBV5-1	.	TGCGCCAGCAGCGTCGACAGGGGGAGGAAAAAACTGTTTTTT	CASSVDRGRKKLFF
TRBJ1-1	.	TRBV18	.	TGTGCCAGCTCACCACCGCGGCTGGGGGCCACTGAAGCTTTCTTT	CASSPPRLGATEAFF
TRBJ1-1	.	TRBV2	.	TGTGCCAGCAGTGACCGCAACCTGAACACTGAAGCTTTCTTT	CASSDRNLNTEAFF
TRBJ1-1	.	TRBV9	.	TGTGCCAGCAGCGTAGCTGAGCTGGGGGAAGCTTTCTTT	CASSVAELGEAFF
TRBJ1-1	TRBD1	TRBV29-1	.	TGCAGCGTTGAAGATCAGGGACAGGGGAATGAAGCTTTCTTT	CSVEDQGQGNEAFF
TRBJ2-2	TRBD1	TRBV6-1	.	TGTGCCAGCCGAGACAGGGGTGTCACCGGGGAGCTGTTTTTT	CASRDRGVTGELFF
TRBJ2-7	.	TRBV7-9	.	TGTGCCAGCAGCTTAGCGGTCAGGGGATACGAGCAGTACTTC	CASSLAVRGYEQYF
TRBJ1-4	TRBD1	TRBV4-2	few	TGTGCCAGCAGCGCCCAACAGGGGGCGGCGGAAAAACTGTTTTTT	CASSAQQGAAEKLFF
TRBJ2-7	TRBD1	TRBV27	.	TGTGCCATCGGGACAGGGCCCTACGAGCAGTACTTC	CAIGTGPYEQYF
TRBJ1-1	.	TRBV3-1	once	TGTGCCAGCAGCCAAGATGGGGGGTTGGGGACTGAAGCTTTCTTT	CASSQDGGLGTEAFF
TRBJ2-5	.	TRBV7-6	.	TGTGCCAGCAGCTTTGGGGTGGGAGAGACCCAGTACTTC	CASSFGVGETQYF
TRBJ2-3	TRBD1	TRBV28	once	TGTGCCAGCACCACCCAGCACAGGGGCGGCTGGTATTTT	CASTTQHRGGWYF
TRBJ2-7	TRBD2	TRBV10-3	.	TGTGCCATCAGTGAAGGCGGGGGGGGCTCCGAGCAGTACTTC	CAISEGGGGSEQYF
TRBJ2-5	.	TRBV19	few	TGTGCCAGTGCGATGGACTTCCAAGAGACCCAGTACTTC	CASAMDFQETQYF
TRBJ2-1	.	TRBV2	.	TGTGCCAGCAGTGCAGGTGAGCAGTTCTTC	CASSAGEQFF
TRBJ2-3	TRBD1	TRBV6-1	.	TGTGCCAGCAGTGAAGGAGCGACAGGGGCAGATACGCAGTATTTT	CASSEGATGADTQYF
TRBJ2-7	TRBD2	TRBV7-9	.	TGTGCCAGCAGCCCCGGGGGGGGGATGAACCCCTACGAGCAGTACTTC	CASSPGGGMNPYEQYF
TRBJ1-2	.	TRBV29-1	.	TGCAGCGTTGCCCAACAAATCCTCTATGGCTATGGCTACACCTTC	CSVAQQILYGYGYTF
TRBJ2-1	TRBD2	TRBV6-2/TRBV6-3	.	TGTGCCAGCAGTTACCAGGGACTAGCGGGAGGTGGGCCGTGGGATGAGCAGTTCTTC	CASSYQGLAGGGPWDEQFF
TRBJ2-7	.	TRBV4-3	.	TGCGCCAGCAGCCAAGTAATTTTGGAAGAGCAGTACTTC	CASSQVILEEQYF
TRBJ2-7	.	TRBV3-1	.	TGTGCCAGCAGCAACCAAATAGGGGGTAACTACGAGCAGTACTTC	CASSNQIGGNYEQYF
TRBJ1-1	.	TRBV6-2/TRBV6-3	.	TGTGCCAGCAGTTTCGACCGGGACCGAATATTGAACACTGAAGCTTTCTTT	CASSFDRDRILNTEAFF
TRBJ2-7	.	TRBV7-9	.	TGTGCCAGCAGCTGGCGGAATTACGAGCAGTACTTC	CASSWRNYEQYF